These 31 T cell receptor beta chains were all obtained from the same sample, sequenced in a study of T-cell reconstitution after alpha-beta-depleted transplantation in children. A library of TCRbeta sequences, prepared with unique molecular identifiers, was generated. TCRdb reprocessed the PCR reads via MiXCR and lists one record per CDR3 protein. This table holds almost 500,000 distinct CDR3 sequences, 8% to 11% found once. The sample in question was PBMCs, obtained before TCRalphabeta/CD19-depleted stem cell transplant. All receptors derive from a child between 2 and 9 years old with inherited bone marrow failure, due to receive a stem cell transplant.

This clonotype was counted many times. The V gene is TRBV12-3 or TRBV12-4, the J gene TRBJ2-3; D call uncertain. The CDR3 spans 16 residues. Trimming stripped 6 bases from V and 0 bases from J, with 16 bases between. CDR3 DNA: TGTGCCAGCAGCCCTAATCCGGTTTATAGCACAGATACGCAGTATTTT. Its protein product is CASSPNPVYSTDTQYF.

The genes are TRBV19 and TRBJ1-1; 8 bases agree with TRBD1. Germline CDR1 LNHDA, CDR2 SQIVND (reference sequence). J gave up 1 base and V 2 bases, and 6 bases lay outside the gene matches. CDR3 length: 16 amino acids. In DNA, the CDR3 is TGTGCCAGTAGTATAAGCCGGGACAGGTGGAACACTGAAGCTTTCTTT. The encoded protein is CASSISRDRWNTEAFF.

This chain joins TRBV7-9 and TRBJ2-3, with 9 bases aligning to TRBD1. Germline-derived CDR1 and CDR2 are SEHNR and FQNEAQ (reference sequence). J gave up 2 bases and V 6 bases, and 6 bases lay outside the gene matches. The CDR3 spans 15 residues. The CDR3 here is CASSSGTGTTDTQYF. DNA of the CDR3: TGTGCCAGCAGTTCCGGGACAGGGACCACAGATACGCAGTATTTT.

This clonotype appeared many times. The chain recombines TRBV27 with TRBJ2-5, with 9 bases lining up with TRBD1. With 5 bases clipped from V and 4 bases from J, the junction kept 8 bases outside the gene matches. This CDR3 has 15 residues. CDR1 and CDR2 (germline): MNHEY, SMNVEV (reference sequence). The CDR3 nucleotides read TGTGCCAGCAGTCGGAGCCCGGACAGGGGAGAGACCCAGTACTTC. Translated, it gives CASSRSPDRGETQYF.

This clonotype was detected many times. This chain connects TRBV5-4 to TRBJ2-3; 13 bases agree with TRBD2. The CDR3 covers 16 residues. V trimming: 4 bases; J trimming: 4 bases; junction bases outside the gene matches: 6. Germline V CDR1 and CDR2: SGHNT, YYREEE (reference sequence). The DNA for the CDR3 is TGTGCCAGCAGCGGTACTAGCGGGAGGGCCGCAGATACGCAGTATTTT. This translates into CASSGTSGRAADTQYF. Full variable domain (outside the CDR3, taken from reference TRBV5-4 and TRBJ2-3): ETGVTQSPTHLIKTRGQQVTLRCSSQSGHNTVSWYQQALGQGPQFIFQYYREEENGRGNFPPRFSGLQFPNYSSELNVNALELDDSALYLCASSGTSGRAADTQYFGPGTRLTVL.

The rearrangement uses TRBV5-4 and TRBJ2-3; D gene ambiguous. Trimming removed 4 bases at V and 2 bases at J, with 11 bases between. Per the germline V gene, CDR1 is SGHNT and CDR2 is YYREEE (reference sequence). The CDR3 runs 14 residues. The CDR3 spells CASSMDLTTDTQYF. CDR3 in DNA: TGTGCCAGCAGCATGGATCTAACCACAGATACGCAGTATTTT.

A single count supports this clonotype. This may come from a read error, since a much larger clone is one base off. J is TRBJ2-3 and V is TRBV27; D might be TRBD2 (6 bases). V was pared by 6 bases and J by 8 bases, with 21 bases between. The CDR3 is made up of 15 amino acids. Germline V CDR1 and CDR2: MNHEY, SMNVEV (reference sequence). The CDR3 region has the DNA TGTGCCAGCAGGACCGGGTCGAACGTGGGAGGTACGCAGTATTTT. Its translation is CASRTGSNVGGTQYF.

The chain carries TRBV27 and TRBJ1-1, with TRBD1 matching over 9 bases. After removal of 4 bases from V and 3 bases from J, the junction contained 9 bases not matched to a gene. Germline V gene data show CDR1 as MNHEY and CDR2 as SMNVEV (reference sequence). The CDR3 covers 16 residues. CDR3 bases: TGTGCCAGCAGTTATGGACGGGACAGGGTGTACACTGAAGCTTTCTTT. This translates into CASSYGRDRVYTEAFF.

This clonotype has a handful of counts. V and J are TRBV6-4 and TRBJ2-3, with D uncertain. V lost 2 bases to trimming and J lost 1 base, with 16 bases between them. Germline V gene data show CDR1 as MRHNA and CDR2 as SNTAGT. The CDR3 length is 17 residues. CDR3 region: CASSDPMATTGTDTQYF. CDR3 sequence (DNA): TGTGCCAGCAGTGACCCCATGGCCACCACTGGCACAGATACGCAGTATTTT.

V usage is TRBV6-2 or TRBV6-3 and J usage is TRBJ1-5; 7 bases map to TRBD1. The CDR3 contains 15 residues. V lost 7 bases and J lost 2; bases outside the gene matches: 8. The germline V gene encodes CDR1 MNHEY and CDR2 SVGEGT. The CDR3 reads CASKETGKGNQPQHF. The DNA of the CDR3 is TGTGCCAGCAAAGAGACAGGGAAGGGCAATCAGCCCCAGCATTTT.

This clonotype was seen repeatedly, ten times or more. The chain recombines TRBV9 with TRBJ1-1; D gene unclear. Trimming stripped 4 bases from V and 0 bases from J, with 10 bases between. Germline values: CDR1 SGDLS, CDR2 YYNGEE. The CDR3 contains 14 residues. DNA for the CDR3: TGTGCCAGCAGCATAGACCTACTGAACACTGAAGCTTTCTTT. Translating gives CASSIDLLNTEAFF.

This clonotype was seen at least ten times. The CDR3 DNA reads TGTGCCAGCAGTCCTAGACAGCCTAGCAATCAGCCCCAGCATTTT. Translated, it gives CASSPRQPSNQPQHF. The chain joins TRBV12-3 or TRBV12-4 to TRBJ1-5; D is possibly TRBD1 (5 bases). The CDR3 runs to 15 residues. Trimming left V 5 bases short and J 0 bases short, with 11 bases between.

This clonotype was counted ten times or more. The V gene is TRBV5-1, the J gene TRBJ2-5; unclear D gene. Trimming removed 1 base from V and 7 bases from J, with 32 bases in between. CDR1 and CDR2 from the germline V gene are SGHRS and YFSETQ. The CDR3 is 20 residues long. CDR3 DNA: TGCGCCAGCAGCTTGAACATACCCCCAACCCAAGACCAAAATATATGGACCCAGTACTTC. It specifies CASSLNIPPTQDQNIWTQYF.

V and J are TRBV12-2 and TRBJ2-4; the table's D call TRBD1 went unverified against the DNA. TRBV12-2 is a pseudogene locus. This CDR3 contains 16 residues. The CDR3, as DNA: TGTGCAAGTCGCTTTGGGGACAGGGCCGGCAAAAACATTCAGTACTTC. This sequence encodes CASRFGDRAGKNIQYF.

This clonotype was counted at least ten times. The genes are TRBV29-1 and TRBJ2-7; TRBD2 is a possible D gene (7 bases). The CDR3 covers 13 residues. Between the trimmed V and J ends, which lost 4 bases and 1 base, there was a span of 11 bases. Per the germline V gene, CDR1 is SQVTM and CDR2 is ANQGSEA. In DNA form, the CDR3 reads TGCAGCGTTGTGGGGGGGCTATCCTACGAGCAGTACTTC. This translates into CSVVGGLSYEQYF.

As DNA, the CDR3 is TGTGCCAGCGAGACGGTGGACACCGGGGAGCTGTTTTTT. Translating gives CASETVDTGELFF. This rearrangement joins TRBV28 to TRBJ2-2; no clear D. The CDR3 sequence is 13 residues long. The V end was cut by 8 bases, the J end by 3 bases, with 10 bases between. The germline gives CDR1 MDHEN, CDR2 SYDVKM.

This clonotype was picked up a small number of times. V usage is TRBV29-1 and J usage is TRBJ1-1, with D uncertain. The germline CDR1 and CDR2 sequences are SQVTM and ANQGSEA. The CDR3 spans 13 residues. Trimming shortened V by 8 bases and J by 4 bases, and 17 bases separated the two germline ends. The CDR3 sequence is CSFSLPYGTEAFF. The CDR3 DNA is TGCAGCTTTTCCCTACCATACGGCACTGAAGCTTTCTTT.

V and J are TRBV12-3 or TRBV12-4 and TRBJ2-7, with TRBD2 matching 7 bases. Germline trimming cut 4 bases from V and 0 bases from J; bases unmatched to any gene: 9. The length of the CDR3 is 16 residues. The CDR3 region is CASSSPAGRSSYEQYF. The CDR3 bases are TGTGCCAGCAGTTCACCAGCGGGAAGGAGCTCCTACGAGCAGTACTTC.

Turning to this clonotype: The germline gene is not matched at one end of the junction; a read error may be the cause. The chain uses TRBV5-4 and TRBJ2-5, with 8 bases that match TRBD2. The germline gives CDR1 SGHNT, CDR2 YYREEE (reference sequence). The CDR3 spans 13 residues. The CDR3 nucleotides are TGTGCCTGCAGCTTAACTAGCGGAGAGACCCAGTACTTC. This encodes CACSLTSGETQYF.

There are many counts of this clonotype. This chain connects TRBV29-1 to TRBJ2-5, with 7 positions matching TRBD1. Trimming removed 6 bases from V and 5 bases from J; junction bases left unmatched: 9. This CDR3 has 13 amino acids. CDR1 SQVTM and CDR2 ANQGSEA come from the germline V gene. CDR3 region: CSVARQGMETQYF. The CDR3 region has the DNA TGCAGCGTCGCTAGACAGGGTATGGAGACCCAGTACTTC.

The V and J genes are TRBV20-1 and TRBJ2-1, with 8 bases fitting TRBD2. Germline V gives CDR1 DFQATT, CDR2 SNEGSKA (reference sequence). With 0 bases clipped from V and 7 bases from J, the junction kept 11 bases outside the gene matches. The CDR3 loop spans 16 amino acids. CDR3 DNA sequence: TGCAGTGCTAGAGATGGGAAGCGGGAGAGTATGAATGAGCAGTTCTTC. Its translation is CSARDGKRESMNEQFF.

This clonotype was counted at least ten times. The chain carries TRBV7-8 and TRBJ1-1, with a weak D call TRBD1 (5 bases). The CDR3 has 14 residues. V dropped 3 bases and J dropped 3 bases, with 11 bases sitting between them. Germline assignment: CDR1 SGHVS and CDR2 FQNEAQ. The CDR3 loop reads CASSLGGAYTEAFF. The CDR3 DNA sequence: TGTGCCAGCAGCTTGGGAGGGGCCTACACTGAAGCTTTCTTT.

The rearrangement uses TRBV20-1 and TRBJ2-1; D perhaps matches TRBD2 (6 bases). The V and J ends lost 2 bases and 9 bases respectively, with 17 bases between them. The CDR3 contains 14 residues. CDR1 DFQATT and CDR2 SNEGSKA come from the germline V gene (reference sequence). Here the CDR3 reads CSARLGPAGGEQFF. In DNA, the CDR3 is TGCAGTGCTAGATTGGGACCCGCCGGGGGTGAGCAGTTCTTC.

In this sample, this clonotype turned up many times. The rearrangement uses TRBV9 and TRBJ2-1, with 8 bases lining up with TRBD2. With 0 bases clipped from V and 3 bases from J, the junction kept 2 bases outside the gene matches. CDR3 length equals 15 residues. Germline CDR1 SGDLS, CDR2 YYNGEE. The CDR3 reads CASSVAGGVYNEQFF. The CDR3 coding sequence is TGTGCCAGCAGCGTAGCGGGAGGGGTCTACAATGAGCAGTTCTTC. The entire variable domain, with the rest obtained from reference TRBV9 and TRBJ2-1, is as follows: DSGVTQTPKHLITATGQRVTLRCSPRSGDLSVYWYQQSLDQGLQFLIQYYNGEERAKGNILERFSAQQFPDLHSELNLSSLELGDSALYFCASSVAGGVYNEQFFGPGTRLTVL.

This clonotype was detected ten times or more. The rearrangement joins TRBV7-6 to TRBJ2-1, with TRBD2 matching 10 bases. This CDR3 has 16 amino acids. V lost 5 bases and J lost 3; bases outside the gene matches: 7. The germline CDR1 and CDR2 sequences are SGHVS and FNYEAQ. CDR3 sequence reads: CASSETPSGSYNEQFF. For the CDR3, the DNA is TGTGCCAGCAGCGAAACCCCTAGCGGGAGCTACAATGAGCAGTTCTTC.

This clonotype was observed at least ten times. The chain couples TRBV29-1 to TRBJ1-2; D gene unclear. V was trimmed by 6 bases and J by 0 bases, leaving 17 bases between them. The germline V gene encodes CDR1 SQVTM and CDR2 ANQGSEA. The CDR3 consists of 15 residues. The CDR3 coding sequence is TGCAGCGTGAGGACCCCCCTTAAGACTAACTATGGCTACACCTTC. It codes for CSVRTPLKTNYGYTF.

This clonotype was counted at least ten times. The rearrangement uses TRBV10-3 and TRBJ2-1; perhaps TRBD2 as D (5 bases). The CDR3 consists of 14 residues. Germline CDR1 is ENHRY and CDR2 is SYGVKD. The germline V and J ends were trimmed by 0 bases and 6 bases, with 9 bases remaining between them. The CDR3 loop reads CAISESRGPNEQFF. In DNA, the CDR3 is TGTGCCATCAGTGAGTCGCGAGGGCCCAATGAGCAGTTCTTC.

This clonotype was seen repeatedly, ten times or more. The V call is TRBV28, the J call TRBJ2-5; perhaps TRBD1 as D (5 bases). CDR3 size: 15 residues. CDR1 and CDR2 from the germline V gene are MDHEN and SYDVKM. V was pared by 2 bases and J by 5 bases, with 15 bases between. The CDR3, as DNA: TGTGCCAGCAGTTTAGCCAGGGCTGGTACGGAGACCCAGTACTTC. As protein: CASSLARAGTETQYF.

The chain joins TRBV4-3 to TRBJ2-7; D remains ambiguous. Germline CDR1 and CDR2: LGHNA and YSLEER. The CDR3 totals 16 residues. Trimming removed 0 bases from V and 0 bases from J, with 12 bases in between. The CDR3 nucleotides are TGCGCCAGCAGCCAAGATCTCCTAGGTAGCTCCTACGAGCAGTACTTC. Translating gives CASSQDLLGSSYEQYF.

In this sample, this clonotype turned up a few times. This sequence joins TRBV24-1 and TRBJ2-2; D may be TRBD1 (5 bases). Trimming removed 4 bases at V and 6 bases at J, with 8 bases between. The CDR3 consists of 13 residues. The V gene's germline CDR1 is KGHDR and CDR2 SFDVKD. CDR3 residues: CATSERGSGELFF. CDR3 nucleotide sequence: TGTGCCACCAGTGAAAGGGGATCCGGGGAGCTGTTTTTT.

The gene calls are TRBV12-3 or TRBV12-4 and TRBJ2-1, with 8 bases that match TRBD1. J gave up 8 bases and V 6 bases, and 6 bases lay outside the gene matches. This CDR3 spans 13 amino acids. Written as DNA, the CDR3 is TGTGCCAGCAGCCCGGACAGGGTCTATGAGCAGTTCTTC. This translates into CASSPDRVYEQFF.